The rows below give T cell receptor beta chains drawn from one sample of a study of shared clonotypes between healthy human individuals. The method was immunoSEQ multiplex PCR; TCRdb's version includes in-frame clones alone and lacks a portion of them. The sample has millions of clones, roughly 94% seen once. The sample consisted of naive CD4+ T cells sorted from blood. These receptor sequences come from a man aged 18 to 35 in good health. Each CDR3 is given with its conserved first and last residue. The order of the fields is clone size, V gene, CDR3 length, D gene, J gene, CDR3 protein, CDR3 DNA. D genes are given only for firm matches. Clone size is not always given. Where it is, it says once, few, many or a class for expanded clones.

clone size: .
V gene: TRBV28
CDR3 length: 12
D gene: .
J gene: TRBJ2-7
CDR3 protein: CASSSQQVQQYF
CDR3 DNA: TGTGCCAGCAGTTCGCAACAGGTCCAGCAGTACTTC

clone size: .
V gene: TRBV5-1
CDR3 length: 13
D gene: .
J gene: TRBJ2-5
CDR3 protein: CASSPGPQETQYF
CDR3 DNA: TGCGCCAGCAGCCCGGGGCCCCAAGAGACCCAGTACTTC

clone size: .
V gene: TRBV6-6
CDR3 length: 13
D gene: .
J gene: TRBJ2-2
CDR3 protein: CASRTGNTGELFF
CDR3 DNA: TGTGCCAGCAGGACGGGGAACACCGGGGAGCTGTTTTTT

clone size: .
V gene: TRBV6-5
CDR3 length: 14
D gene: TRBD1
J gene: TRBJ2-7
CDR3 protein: CASSAWDRPYEQYF
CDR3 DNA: TGTGCCAGCAGTGCTTGGGACAGACCCTACGAGCAGTACTTC

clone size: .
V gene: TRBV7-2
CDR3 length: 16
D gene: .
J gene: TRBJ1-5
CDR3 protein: CASSISGTHSNQPQHF
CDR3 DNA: TGTGCCAGCAGCATTTCCGGGACACACAGCAATCAGCCCCAGCATTTT

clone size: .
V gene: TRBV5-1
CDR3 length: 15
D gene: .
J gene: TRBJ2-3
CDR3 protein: CASSRVPGAADTQYF
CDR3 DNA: TGCGCCAGCAGCAGGGTGCCGGGAGCGGCAGATACGCAGTATTTT

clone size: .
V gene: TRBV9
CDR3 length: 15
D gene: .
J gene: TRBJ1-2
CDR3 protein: CASSANEGAWGGYTF
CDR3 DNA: TGTGCCAGCAGCGCCAACGAAGGAGCTTGGGGTGGCTACACCTTC

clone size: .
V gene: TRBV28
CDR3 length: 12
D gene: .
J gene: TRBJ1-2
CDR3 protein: CASSLTLYGYTF
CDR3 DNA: TGTGCCAGCAGTTTGACCTTATATGGCTACACCTTC

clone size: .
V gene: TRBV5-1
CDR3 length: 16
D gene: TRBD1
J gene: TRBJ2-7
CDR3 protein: CASSLPSGQGFYEQYF
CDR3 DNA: TGCGCCAGCAGCTTGCCCTCTGGACAGGGGTTCTACGAGCAGTACTTC

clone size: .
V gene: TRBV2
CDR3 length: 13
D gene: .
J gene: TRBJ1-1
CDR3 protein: CASTGAPDTEAFF
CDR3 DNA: TGTGCCAGCACAGGGGCTCCTGACACTGAAGCTTTCTTT

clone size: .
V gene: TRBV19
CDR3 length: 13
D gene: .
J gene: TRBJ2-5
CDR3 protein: CASSIGSQETQYF
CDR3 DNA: TGTGCCAGTAGTATTGGTAGCCAAGAGACCCAGTACTTC

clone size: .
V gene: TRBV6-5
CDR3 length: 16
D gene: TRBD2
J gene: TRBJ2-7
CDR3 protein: CASSLGLAGPSWEQYF
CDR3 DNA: TGTGCCAGCAGTTTGGGACTAGCGGGCCCAAGCTGGGAGCAGTACTTC

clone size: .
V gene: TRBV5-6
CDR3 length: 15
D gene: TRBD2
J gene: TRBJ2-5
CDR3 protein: CASSRRTSGKETQYF
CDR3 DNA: TGTGCCAGCAGCCGCAGGACTAGCGGGAAAGAGACCCAGTACTTC

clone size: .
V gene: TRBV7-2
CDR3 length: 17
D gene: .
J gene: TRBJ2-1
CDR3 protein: CASSLRWAGIVTNEQFF
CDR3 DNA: TGTGCCAGCAGCCTCCGGTGGGCCGGGATAGTAACGAATGAGCAGTTCTTC

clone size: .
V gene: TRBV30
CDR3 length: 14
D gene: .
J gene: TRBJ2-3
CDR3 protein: CACLSGGTTDTQYF
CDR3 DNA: TGTGCCTGCTTATCCGGGGGAACAACAGATACGCAGTATTTT

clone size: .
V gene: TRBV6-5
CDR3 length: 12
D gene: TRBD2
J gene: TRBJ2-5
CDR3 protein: CAYRSGAETQYF
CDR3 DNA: TGTGCCTACCGGAGCGGGGCCGAGACCCAGTACTTC

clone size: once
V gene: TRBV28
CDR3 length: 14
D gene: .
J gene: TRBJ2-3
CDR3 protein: CASSLRRDADTQYF
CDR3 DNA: TGTGCCAGCAGTCTACGGCGGGACGCAGATACGCAGTATTTT

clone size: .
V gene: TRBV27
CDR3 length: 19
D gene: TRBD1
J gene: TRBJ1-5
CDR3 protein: CAGQRGPPPGHRYNQPQHF
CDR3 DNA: TGTGCCGGACAGAGGGGGCCTCCCCCGGGACATAGATACAATCAGCCCCAGCATTTT

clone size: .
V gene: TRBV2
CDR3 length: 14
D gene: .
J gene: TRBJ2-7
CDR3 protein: CASMSGTAAYEQYF
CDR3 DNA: TGTGCCAGTATGAGCGGGACAGCTGCCTACGAGCAGTACTTC

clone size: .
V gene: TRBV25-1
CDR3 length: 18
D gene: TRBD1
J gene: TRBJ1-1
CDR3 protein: CASSGLDRGKFVNTEAFF
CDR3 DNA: TGTGCCAGCAGTGGCCTCGACAGGGGGAAGTTTGTGAACACTGAAGCTTTCTTT